This T cell receptor beta chain was found in a study of monozygotic twins with cystic fibrosis (dated by TCRdb to the early 2020s). About the full investigation: About 3 micrograms of fragmented DNA went through 15 PCR cycles to produce barcoded libraries. To gauge how much genetics shapes V and J gene usage, the researchers compared TCR beta repertoires both within and across 16 monozygotic twin pairs who have cystic fibrosis. The cohort comprised ten female and six male twin pairs aged roughly 2.0 to 36.4 years, median about 9.3 years, mostly children and adolescents. On the day of blood sampling, twins were ranked among 1,060 cohort participants for weight-for-height and for FEVPerc (FEV1 disease centile). Data for three of the twin pairs had been reported earlier in a different context.

The CDR3 spans 16 residues, from the cysteine through the phenylalanine. Only CDR3 DNA is held: 48 bases, read in frame from base 1. Taken from the germline V gene, the CDR1 and CDR2 loops are SGDLS and YYNGEE. V drops 3 bases and J drops 6 bases, leaving 16 bases in between. TCR beta CDR3 regions were amplified by multiplex PCR with the immunoSEQ immune profiling system according to the manufacturer's instructions. An Illumina NextSeq system was used for sequencing. The authors' pipeline ran thus. Sequence data were processed on the immunoSEQ Analyzer platform, and clonality was computed as the square root of Simpson's index of productive rearrangements. V and J usage similarity was measured by Jensen-Shannon distance, and CDR3 generation probabilities were computed with OLGA. Shared CDR3 sequences were searched in the immuneACCESS database (August 2020) and in VDJdb (December 2020). TCRdb's version of the immuneACCESS table is confined to in-frame rearrangements and falls short of the full clone set. An unresolved V gene accounts for under half of the shortfall where checked; the remainder is of unknown origin. Clone size and V and J calls were adopted from that table, with D and trimming inferred from the DNA. The sample table contains about 36,000 clones; only one count was recorded for around 90% of them. Less than 0.2% of the sample rests with the top ten.

About this clone: The antigen it recognizes is unknown. No base-level quality is on record; no much larger clone is a single base apart.

The twin pairs came from the European Cystic Fibrosis Twin and Sibling Study Cohort, a cohort that recruited patients from over a hundred CF clinics across 14 European countries. Zygosity and CFTR genotype were verified in-house, with zygosity tested by multiplex PCR of nine short tandem repeat loci. Peripheral blood was sampled from each twin, and clinical parameters were recorded on the day of blood sampling. Phenol/chloroform extraction was used to isolate genomic DNA from peripheral blood cells, and the DNA was then kept in TE buffer at 4 degrees C. Study-wide conclusions, independent of this receptor: Monozygotic CF twin pairs shared significantly more nucleotide-identical clonotypes within each pair than unrelated CF individuals shared with one another (P = 0.000026, Mann-Whitney). The cohort was small, and the number of shared CDR3s showed no association with age, concordance or disease severity. V gene usage was most similar to the co-twin in 13 of 16 pairs, and J usage was most similar to the co-twin in 8 of 16 pairs, which suggests genetic constraints. Simpson clonality was generally low (median about 0.009), suggesting a naive-dominated repertoire, with higher clonality in the most severely affected patients.

The sequence is built from TRBV9 and TRBJ1-6, with no confidently assigned D gene. Input material: blood. The receptor comes from a boy between 2 and 10 years old with cystic fibrosis. The nucleotide sequence reads TGTGCCAGCAGCGGACGATCCGGGTCAATTAATTCACCCCTCCACTTT. It codes for CASSGRSGSINSPLHF.